One sample yielded the 23 T cell receptor beta chains listed below, sequenced in a study of T cell responses to AZD1222 COVID-19 vaccine. Method: immunoSEQ multiplex PCR; TCRdb's copy keeps in-frame clones and lacks some. Of about 120,000 clones in the sample, more than 75% are singletons; the top ten hold approximately 3.5%. The sample in question was peripheral blood, obtained on day 0 of AZD1222 vaccination. These receptors were taken from an adult in good health.

Regarding this clone: Other DNA sequences in the sample encode the same CDR3. The gene calls are TRBV7-9 and TRBJ1-5; the D is unclear. Trimming shortened V by 5 bases and J by 3 bases, and 14 bases separated the two germline ends. The germline gives CDR1 SEHNR, CDR2 FQNEAQ (reference sequence). CDR3 length equals 15 residues. CDR3 sequence (DNA): TGTGCCAGCAGCCTAGGTCCGGGGTTCAATCAGCCCCAGCATTTT. This translates into CASSLGPGFNQPQHF. Based on the CDR3 plus reference TRBV7-9 and TRBJ1-5, the full variable domain is DTGVSQNPRHKITKRGQNVTFRCDPISEHNRLYWYRQTLGQGPEFLTYFQNEAQLEKSRLLSDRFSAERPKGSFSTLEIQRTEQGDSAMYLCASSLGPGFNQPQHFGDGTRLSIL.

The J gene is TRBJ1-2, the V gene TRBV6-5; 7 nucleotides line up with TRBD1. CDR1 is MNHEY, CDR2 SVGAGI, per germline. Trimming at V came to 5 bases and at J to 6 bases, leaving 6 bases not matched to a gene. The CDR3 has 13 amino acids. CDR3 in DNA: TGTGCCAGCAGTCGACAGGGAAGTAATGGCTACACCTTC. Translation gives CASSRQGSNGYTF.

The chain has TRBV3-1 (or the pseudogene TRBV3-2) and TRBJ2-5; possible D gene TRBD2, 7 bases. Germline-derived CDR1 and CDR2 are LGHDT and YNNKEL (reference sequence). There are 14 residues in the CDR3. V was clipped by 7 bases and J by 5 bases, with 17 bases between them. The CDR3 loop reads CASTETWGGETQYF. In nucleotides, the CDR3 is TGTGCCAGCACCGAGACGTGGGGGGGCGAGACCCAGTACTTC.

V is TRBV29-1 and J is TRBJ2-7; TRBD2 matches 7 bases. CDR1 and CDR2 (germline): SQVTM, ANQGSEA. The CDR3 has 15 residues. Trimming took 6 bases from V and 6 from J; bases not matched to a gene: 17. CDR3 sequence: CSVIEGGGLVGEQYF. The CDR3 DNA follows: TGCAGCGTCATTGAAGGCGGGGGACTGGTGGGCGAGCAGTACTTC.

The rearrangement links TRBV18 to TRBJ1-4; D unresolved. Germline V CDR1 and CDR2: KGHSH, LQKENI. Trimming left V 3 bases short and J 7 bases short, with 12 bases between. The CDR3 is 14 residues long. The DNA of the CDR3 is TGTGCCAGCTCACCCCCCGTCGGCGGTGAAAAACTGTTTTTT. As protein: CASSPPVGGEKLFF.

The chain uses TRBV4-3 and TRBJ1-1; the D gene is possibly TRBD1 (6 bases). Germline CDR1 is LGHNA and CDR2 is YSLEER. Trimming pared 0 bases from V and 4 bases from J, leaving 12 bases between. There are 15 residues in the CDR3. CDR3 sequence reads: CASSQEARGGTEAFF. CDR3 coding DNA: TGCGCCAGCAGCCAAGAGGCAAGGGGGGGCACTGAAGCTTTCTTT.

The chain couples TRBV2 to TRBJ1-5; 7 positions agree with TRBD1. In germline, CDR1 is SNHLY, CDR2 FYNNEI. There are 14 residues in the CDR3. V was clipped by 6 bases and J by 5 bases; unmatched bases: 7. CDR3 region: CASSATGVDQPQHF. The CDR3 coding sequence is TGTGCCAGCAGCGCTACAGGGGTAGATCAGCCCCAGCATTTT.

This clone was recorded only once. The rearrangement links TRBV7-9 to TRBJ1-4, with TRBD1 identical over 7 bases. This CDR3 region has 15 residues. Germline CDR1 is SEHNR and CDR2 is FQNEAQ (reference sequence). V shed 1 base and J 3 bases; nucleotides not matched to a gene: 2. CDR3 in DNA: TGTGCCAGCAGCTTAGTGGGGACAGCTAATGAAAAACTGTTTTTT. Its protein is CASSLVGTANEKLFF.

V is TRBV19 and J is TRBJ1-2; maybe TRBD1 (6 bases). From germline, CDR1 is LNHDA and CDR2 SQIVND (reference sequence). The CDR3 length is 15 residues. V was trimmed by 1 base and J by 9 bases, leaving 18 bases between them. CDR3 nucleotides: TGTGCCAGTAGTATAGGAAGGCAGGGGAACGGTAGCTACACCTTC. This codes for CASSIGRQGNGSYTF.

This clone was seen just once. The chain joins TRBV18 to TRBJ1-6, with D unclear. The V end was cut by 0 bases, the J end by 5 bases, with 8 bases between. The CDR3 runs to 15 residues. Looked up from germline, CDR1 is KGHSH and CDR2 is LQKENI. CDR3 sequence: CASSPPGSNNSPLHF. DNA of the CDR3: TGTGCCAGCTCACCACCTGGGTCCAATAATTCACCCCTCCACTTT.

The J gene is TRBJ1-2, the V gene TRBV5-1; D is uncertain. From germline, CDR1 is SGHRS and CDR2 YFSETQ. Trimming left V 0 bases short and J 2 bases short, with 11 bases between. The CDR3 loop spans 15 amino acids. CDR3 nucleotides: TGCGCCAGCAGCTTGGACGGGCAGGCAAACTATGGCTACACCTTC. Protein product: CASSLDGQANYGYTF.

This chain links TRBV10-2 with TRBJ1-1; possibly TRBD1 for D (5 bases). V was shortened by 2 bases and J by 11 bases, with 15 bases between the two germline ends. The CDR3 length is 13 residues. CDR1 is WSHSY and CDR2 is SAAADI in the germline V gene. The CDR3 DNA reads as TGCGCCAGCAGTGAGCGGGACCTCGGCTTCGCTTTCTTT. Its translation is CASSERDLGFAFF.

The rearrangement joins TRBV19 to TRBJ2-1; D might be TRBD1 (5 bases). Per germline, CDR1 LNHDA and CDR2 SQIVND (reference sequence). The V gene lost 7 bases and the J gene lost 3 bases, with 13 bases spanning the gap. The CDR3 loop spans 14 amino acids. CDR3 in DNA: TGTGCCAGTACCATGGGGCTAGACTACAATGAGCAGTTCTTC. Translation: CASTMGLDYNEQFF. Variable domain in full (rest from reference TRBV19 and TRBJ2-1): DGGITQSPKYLFRKEGQNVTLSCEQNLNHDAMYWYRQDPGQGLRLIYYSQIVNDFQKGDIAEGYSVSREKKESFPLTVTSAQKNPTAFYLCASTMGLDYNEQFFGPGTRLTVL.

The chain carries TRBV29-1 and TRBJ2-7, with D possibly being TRBD1 (5 bases). This CDR3 contains 13 residues. Germline CDR1 reads SQVTM; CDR2 reads ANQGSEA. V was pared by 5 bases and J by 0 bases, with 11 bases between. The CDR3 DNA is TGCAGCGTTACAGGCCGGAGCTCCTACGAGCAGTACTTC. Its protein is CSVTGRSSYEQYF.

In its sample, this clone was seen a few times. The chain combines TRBV20-1 with TRBJ1-2; 9 positions agree with TRBD1. CDR3 length equals 16 residues. The trim removed 3 bases at V and 0 bases at J, leaving 8 bases unmatched. CDR1 is DFQATT and CDR2 is SNEGSKA in the germline V gene (reference sequence). This CDR3 is CSASGSTGGANYGYTF. The CDR3 DNA sequence: TGCAGTGCTAGTGGGTCGACAGGGGGAGCTAACTATGGCTACACCTTC.

The J gene is TRBJ1-5, the V gene TRBV3-1 (or the pseudogene TRBV3-2); D gene unclear. The CDR3 covers 13 residues. Trimming cost V 0 bases and J 6 bases, with 6 bases left between them. CDR1 and CDR2 (germline): LGHDT, YNNKEL (reference sequence). This CDR3 reads CASSQDRGQPQHF. The DNA of the CDR3 is TGTGCCAGCAGCCAAGATCGAGGTCAGCCCCAGCATTTT.

This chain connects TRBV2 to TRBJ1-5, with a possible D match to TRBD1 (6 bases). CDR3 length: 13 amino acids. CDR1 and CDR2 from the germline V gene are SNHLY and FYNNEI. With 8 bases removed from V and 5 bases from J, the gap between germline ends came to 13 bases. CDR3 in amino acids: CASCGQPDQPQHF. CDR3 sequence (DNA): TGTGCCAGCTGCGGACAGCCCGATCAGCCCCAGCATTTT.

The chain joins TRBV6-5 to TRBJ2-7; D gene uncertain. Trimming took off 6 bases at V and 8 bases at J, with 11 bases between the two ends. This CDR3 has 11 residues. Germline V gene data show CDR1 as MNHEY and CDR2 as SVGAGI. The CDR3 region is CASSRDRQQYF. CDR3 coding DNA: TGTGCCAGCAGCCGAGACCGACAGCAGTACTTC.

J is TRBJ2-7 and V is TRBV10-3, with 9 bases identical to TRBD1. Germline values: CDR1 ENHRY, CDR2 SYGVKD. V lost 5 bases and J lost 3; bases outside the gene matches: 5. The CDR3 length is 14 residues. The CDR3 here is CAISSPTGGYEQYF. CDR3 nucleotides: TGTGCCATCAGTTCCCCGACAGGGGGCTACGAGCAGTACTTC.

The chain employs TRBV6-5 and TRBJ1-2; D uncertain. V dropped 6 bases and J dropped 7 bases, with 6 bases sitting between them. This CDR3 region has 10 residues. Per germline, CDR1 MNHEY and CDR2 SVGAGI. The CDR3 reads CASRGFGYTF. CDR3 DNA: TGTGCCAGCAGGGGCTTTGGCTACACCTTC.

The V and J genes are TRBV6-1 and TRBJ1-1; 7 nucleotides match TRBD1. The CDR3 consists of 11 residues. The germline V gene has CDR1 MNHNS and CDR2 SASEGT. With 5 bases clipped from V and 8 bases from J, the junction kept 2 bases outside the gene matches. CDR3 region: CASSQDREAFF. The CDR3 coding sequence is TGTGCCAGCAGTCAGGACAGGGAAGCTTTCTTT.

The chain combines TRBV9 with TRBJ2-1, with D uncertain. CDR3 length: 12 amino acids. Germline lookup yields CDR1 SGDLS and CDR2 YYNGEE. Trimming cost V 0 bases and J 8 bases, with 6 bases left between them. CDR3 sequence (DNA): TGTGCCAGCAGCGTAGGCCTGCATGAGCAGTTCTTC. Residues: CASSVGLHEQFF. The entire variable domain, with the rest obtained from reference TRBV9 and TRBJ2-1, is as follows: DSGVTQTPKHLITATGQRVTLRCSPRSGDLSVYWYQQSLDQGLQFLIQYYNGEERAKGNILERFSAQQFPDLHSELNLSSLELGDSALYFCASSVGLHEQFFGPGTRLTVL.

The V and J genes are TRBV19 and TRBJ1-3; D not resolved. The V end lost 3 bases, the J end lost 0 bases, and 9 bases lay between the germline ends. From germline, CDR1 is LNHDA and CDR2 SQIVND (reference sequence). The length of the CDR3 is 15 residues. The DNA of the CDR3 is TGTGCCAGTAGTATGGGAGGTCACTCTGGAAACACCATATATTTT. This translates into CASSMGGHSGNTIYF.